What follows describes a single T cell receptor beta chain. The source of the sample is a study of shared T cell receptors in the human thymus. Clones were sequenced by immunoSEQ multiplex PCR, and TCRdb holds only the in-frame ones, with some missing. The sample shows hundreds of thousands of clones, over 75% of them seen only once. The CDR3 has 16 amino acids. The V gene's germline CDR1 is MNHNS and CDR2 SASEGT. V dropped 2 bases and J dropped 5 bases, with 16 bases sitting between them. This same sample was also taken into another study, of human thymus T cells. That report adds: Resections obtained during corrective heart surgery supplied the thymus tissue. Related research found strongly overlapping thymic repertoires in unrelated individuals.

The TCR originated in a boy younger than two with a congenital heart defect. Specimen: thymocytes. V gene TRBV6-1 combines with J gene TRBJ1-5; a weak D match, TRBD1 (5 bases). CDR3 in DNA: TGTGCCAGCAGTGAACAGTTTTTAACAGGCGATCAGCCCCAGCATTTT. This gives the protein CASSEQFLTGDQPQHF.